A single sample is the source of the 18 T cell receptor beta chains below, sequenced in a study of T cells expressing NK-cell markers. TCRdb re-called the 5' RACE reads; every CDR3 protein appears as one record, without DNA. The data include roughly 170,000 distinct CDR3 sequences; the top ten clones carry roughly 20%. Sequenced input: blood T cells: a sorted CD56 or NKG2C T cell subset, CD4+ or CD8+ T cells, or bulk PBMC T cells (not recorded which). Receptors originate from a woman aged 18 to 75 in good health.

V gene TRBV11-2 combines with J gene TRBJ2-2; lacking DNA, the TRBD2 call made by TCRdb goes unchecked. Germline-derived CDR1 and CDR2 are SGHAT and FQNNGV. The CDR3 loop spans 15 amino acids. The CDR3 reads CASSPGLAGIGELFF.

The chain is built from TRBV9 and TRBJ2-1; the D gene TCRdb calls, TRBD2, cannot be checked with no DNA. Germline V lookup: CDR1 SGDLS, CDR2 YYNGEE. The CDR3 contains 17 residues. The CDR3 protein is CASSVGLTGGSYNEQFF.

CDR3 protein: CASSWRLAGDQETQYF. This chain connects TRBV5-1 to TRBJ2-5; absent DNA, TCRdb's TRBD2 call cannot be checked. The CDR3 length is 16 residues. Germline CDR1 reads SGHRS; CDR2 reads YFSETQ. Using reference TRBV5-1 and TRBJ2-5 for the parts outside the CDR3, the full variable domain is KAGVTQTPRYLIKTRGQQVTLSCSPISGHRSVSWYQQTPGQGLQFLFEYFSETQRNKGNFPGRFSGRQFSNSRSEMNVSTLELGDSALYLCASSWRLAGDQETQYFGPGTRLLVL.

V and J are TRBV5-1 and TRBJ2-3; the TRBD1 assignment by TCRdb is unverifiable without DNA. Germline V gene sequence: CDR1 SGHRS, CDR2 YFSETQ. The CDR3 runs to 14 residues. The CDR3: CASSIQVPGDTQYF.

The rearrangement uses TRBV5-1 and TRBJ2-3; the D call of TRBD2 rests on TCRdb alone, since no DNA is present to check it. Germline-derived CDR1 and CDR2 are SGHRS and YFSETQ. CDR3 size: 17 residues. CDR3: CASSLVAGGPSTDTQYF.

The chain links TRBV20-1 to TRBJ2-1; TCRdb picks TRBD1, but there is no DNA to check that call. The germline CDR1 and CDR2 sequences are DFQATT and SNEGSKA (reference sequence). The CDR3 has 15 residues. This CDR3 is CSASRWGGAGNEQFF.

V usage is TRBV5-5 and J usage is TRBJ1-1. The CDR3 consists of 16 residues. CDR1 is SGHKS and CDR2 is YYEKEE in the germline V gene (reference sequence). The CDR3 reads CASSPGTSSMNTEAFF. Supplemented by reference TRBV5-5 and TRBJ1-1, the full variable domain reads DAGVTQSPTHLIKTRGQQVTLRCSPISGHKSVSWYQQVLGQGPQFIFQYYEKEERGRGNFPDRFSARQFPNYSSELNVNALLLGDSALYLCASSPGTSSMNTEAFFGQGTRLTVV.

The chain employs TRBV10-3 and TRBJ2-3. This CDR3 has 14 residues. The germline CDR1 and CDR2 sequences are ENHRY and SYGVKD. This chain's CDR3 is CAISELLATDTQYF.

This CDR3 is CASSLLQGGNTIYF. This chain joins TRBV5-1 and TRBJ1-3; TCRdb's D call, TRBD1, is unchecked because there is no DNA. The germline V gene has CDR1 SGHRS and CDR2 YFSETQ. This CDR3 is 14 amino acids long.

This chain connects TRBV19 to TRBJ2-2; TCRdb indicates TRBD1, and absent DNA this call remains unverified. CDR1 LNHDA and CDR2 SQIVND come from the germline V gene (reference sequence). This CDR3 comprises 15 residues. The CDR3 protein is CASSPYSGNTGELFF.

This chain connects TRBV20-1 to TRBJ2-5; there is no DNA to check the TCRdb D call of TRBD1. Germline V lookup: CDR1 DFQATT, CDR2 SNEGSKA (reference sequence). This CDR3 spans 17 amino acids. The CDR3 is CSARDRRGLERPETQYF.

The chain recombines TRBV5-1 with TRBJ2-1; the D call from TCRdb, TRBD2, cannot be confirmed without DNA. This CDR3 is built from 16 residues. Germline lookup yields CDR1 SGHRS and CDR2 YFSETQ. CDR3 in amino acids: CASSFGTSGSSYEQFF.

This chain uses TRBV5-1 with TRBJ1-5; TCRdb lists TRBD1, though no DNA is available to test this call. This CDR3 is 14 amino acids long. Germline V gives CDR1 SGHRS, CDR2 YFSETQ. The CDR3 region is CASGEGRPDQPQHF.

V gene TRBV20-1 combines with J gene TRBJ1-2; absent DNA, TCRdb's TRBD1 call cannot be checked. This CDR3 is 13 amino acids long. Germline values: CDR1 DFQATT, CDR2 SNEGSKA (reference sequence). The CDR3 sequence is CSAFTGGGYGYTF.

The rearrangement links TRBV12-3 or TRBV12-4 to TRBJ2-1; TCRdb's D call of TRBD2 is untestable without DNA. This CDR3 has 17 residues. The CDR3 protein is CASSLGSGPSGYNEQFF.

This rearrangement joins TRBV6-1 to TRBJ2-7; TCRdb reports TRBD2, a call that lacks DNA to check it against. The CDR3 is made up of 15 amino acids. Per germline, CDR1 MNHNS and CDR2 SASEGT. The CDR3 sequence is CASTVSGGARSEQYF.

V is TRBV10-3 and J is TRBJ2-1; TCRdb's D call, TRBD1, is unchecked because there is no DNA. CDR3 length: 15 amino acids. Germline V gene sequence: CDR1 ENHRY, CDR2 SYGVKD. CDR3 region: CAISPWDRDYNEQFF.

The chain links TRBV13 to TRBJ1-3. CDR3 length: 14 amino acids. The germline gives CDR1 PRHDT, CDR2 FYEKMQ (reference sequence). The CDR3 here is CASSFPASGNTIYF.